This T cell receptor (beta chain) was documented in a study of blood T cells in healthy people across ages. A J-beta primer mix and a sample-barcoded 5' primer were used in a second PCR of roughly 6 to 11 cycles. TCRdb re-called the 5' RACE reads through MiXCR, storing one row per CDR3 protein. This sample has around 1.7 million distinct CDR3 sequences, with roughly 27% found just once. The sample holds many counts of this clonotype. Its antigen is currently unknown. CDR1 is MNHEY, CDR2 SVGAGI, per germline. CDR3 length equals 14 residues. V was pared by 2 bases and J by 2 bases, with 8 bases between. PBMCs were isolated at a quantity of at least 6.5 million per sample. Study results and caveats: Age brought a roughly linear fall in TCR beta diversity measured per million T cells.

Sequenced input: blood. J is TRBJ2-3 and V is TRBV6-5; tentative D call: TRBD1 (5 bases). This TCR was recovered from a woman between 25 and 40 years old in good health. CDR3 residues: CASSYTGFTDTQYF. In DNA, the CDR3 is TGTGCCAGCAGTTACACAGGATTCACAGATACGCAGTATTTT.